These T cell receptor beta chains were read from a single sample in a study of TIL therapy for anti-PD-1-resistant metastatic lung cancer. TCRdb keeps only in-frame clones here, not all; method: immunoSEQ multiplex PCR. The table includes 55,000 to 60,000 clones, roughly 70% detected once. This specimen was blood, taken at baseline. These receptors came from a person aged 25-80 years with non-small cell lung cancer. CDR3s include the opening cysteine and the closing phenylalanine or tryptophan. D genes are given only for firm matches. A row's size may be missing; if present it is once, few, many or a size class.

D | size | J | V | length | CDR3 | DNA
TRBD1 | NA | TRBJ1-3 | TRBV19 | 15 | CASSPGWTGENTIYF | TGTGCCAGTAGTCCGGGTTGGACAGGGGAGAACACCATATATTTT
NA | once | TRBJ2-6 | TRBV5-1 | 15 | CASSRQRTGANVLTF | TGCGCCAGCAGCAGACAGCGGACGGGGGCCAACGTCCTGACTTTC
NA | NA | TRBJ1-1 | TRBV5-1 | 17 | CASSFRIDYSGNTEAFF | TGCGCCAGCAGCTTTCGCATCGACTATTCCGGGAACACTGAAGCTTTCTTT
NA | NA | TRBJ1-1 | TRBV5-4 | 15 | CASSRKVAANTEAFF | TGTGCCAGCAGCCGGAAGGTGGCCGCGAACACTGAAGCTTTCTTT
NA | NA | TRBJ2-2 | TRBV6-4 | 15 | CASSASGVGTGELFF | TGTGCCAGCAGTGCCTCGGGAGTCGGAACCGGGGAGCTGTTTTTT
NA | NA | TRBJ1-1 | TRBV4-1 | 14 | CASSRDGGNTEAFF | TGCGCCAGCAGCCGAGACGGGGGAAACACTGAAGCTTTCTTT
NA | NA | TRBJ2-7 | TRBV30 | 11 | CAWSASYEQYF | TGTGCCTGGAGTGCGAGTTACGAGCAGTACTTC
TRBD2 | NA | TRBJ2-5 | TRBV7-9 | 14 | CASRLAGGQETQYF | TGTGCCAGCAGGCTAGCGGGAGGCCAAGAGACCCAGTACTTC
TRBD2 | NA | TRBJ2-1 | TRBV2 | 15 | CASSAVAGYDNEQFF | TGTGCCAGCAGTGCGGTAGCGGGATACGACAATGAGCAGTTCTTC
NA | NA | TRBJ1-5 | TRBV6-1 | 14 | CASRGGGSNQPQHF | TGTGCCAGCAGGGGGGGAGGAAGCAATCAGCCCCAGCATTTT
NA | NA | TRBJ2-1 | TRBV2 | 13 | CASSPGLSNEQFF | TGTGCCAGCAGCCCTGGCCTTTCCAATGAGCAGTTCTTC
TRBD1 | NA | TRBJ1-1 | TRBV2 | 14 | CASTDRGLGTEAFF | TGTGCCAGCACCGACAGGGGGTTGGGCACTGAAGCTTTCTTT
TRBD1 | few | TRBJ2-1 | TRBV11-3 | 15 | CASSTRTGSGNEQFF | TGTGCCAGCAGCACACGGACAGGGAGTGGCAATGAGCAGTTCTTC
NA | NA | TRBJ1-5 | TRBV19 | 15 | CASSVSGNSNQPQHF | TGTGCCAGTAGTGTATCGGGGAATAGCAATCAGCCCCAGCATTTT
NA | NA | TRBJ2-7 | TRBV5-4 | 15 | CASSLRGFIAYEQYF | TGTGCCAGCAGCTTGAGAGGGTTTATCGCCTACGAGCAGTACTTC
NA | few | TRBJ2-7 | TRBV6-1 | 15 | CASRDRLNNPYEQYF | TGTGCCAGCAGGGACCGCCTGAATAACCCCTACGAGCAGTACTTC